This entry lists 30 T cell receptor beta chains sequenced from one sample in a study of cytomegalovirus exposure and HLA in healthy donors (dated by TCRdb to 2015 to 2018). The library was built by means of the immunoSEQ multiplex PCR assay. The multiplex PCR relied on a mix of 60 forward primers for TCR Vbeta segments and 13 reverse primers for TCR Jbeta segments. This immuneACCESS table, as held by TCRdb, lists in-frame sequences with V and J called but not all clones. Of the missing ones, under half trace to an unresolved V gene in checked studies; the others have no known cause. This specimen's table enumerates around 71,000 clones. The biggest ten clones account for under 2% of the sample. Sequencing was carried out using PBMCs. The receptor source for this set is a woman in her twenties or thirties in good health and CMV-seronegative.

The V call is TRBV6-1, the J call TRBJ1-2, with D maybe TRBD1 (6 bases). The CDR3 is made up of 13 amino acids. Trimming took off 4 bases at V and 2 bases at J, with 8 bases between the two ends. Per germline, CDR1 MNHNS and CDR2 SASEGT. The CDR3 sequence is CASSGQENYGYTF. CDR3 nucleotides: TGTGCCAGCAGTGGACAGGAGAACTATGGCTACACCTTC.

The chain carries TRBV5-4 and TRBJ2-5; tentatively, D is TRBD2 (6 bases). The germline V and J ends were trimmed by 0 bases and 1 base, with 10 bases remaining between them. From germline, CDR1 is SGHNT and CDR2 YYREEE (reference sequence). The CDR3 extends over 15 amino acids. CDR3 protein: CASSLDGRPQETQYF. In DNA, the CDR3 is TGTGCCAGCAGCTTGGACGGGAGACCCCAAGAGACCCAGTACTTC.

The chain links TRBV5-1 to TRBJ1-2; D is unclear. The V end lost 5 bases, the J end lost 7 bases, and 21 bases lay between the germline ends. The CDR3 is 15 residues long. Germline-derived CDR1 and CDR2 are SGHRS and YFSETQ. The CDR3: CASRPLADNLGGYTF. DNA of the CDR3: TGCGCCAGCAGGCCACTCGCGGATAACCTCGGTGGCTACACCTTC.

V gene TRBV6-5 combines with J gene TRBJ2-5; D is perhaps TRBD2 (6 bases). Between the trimmed V and J ends, which lost 7 bases and 0 bases, there was a span of 15 bases. The CDR3 spans 15 residues. In germline, CDR1 is MNHEY, CDR2 SVGAGI. CDR3 in amino acids: CASNAGGTNQETQYF. CDR3 in DNA: TGTGCCAGCAACGCCGGGGGTACAAACCAAGAGACCCAGTACTTC.

The chain is built from TRBV2 and TRBJ2-7; 11 nucleotides match TRBD2. This CDR3 region has 14 residues. V was clipped by 8 bases and J by 1 base; unmatched bases: 4. CDR1 and CDR2 from the germline V gene are SNHLY and FYNNEI. The DNA of the CDR3 is TGTGCCAGCTTGACTAGCGGGGATTCCTACGAGCAGTACTTC. Amino acid sequence: CASLTSGDSYEQYF.

This chain connects TRBV5-1 to TRBJ1-2; maybe TRBD1 (6 bases). The length of the CDR3 is 15 residues. Germline loops: CDR1 SGHRS, CDR2 YFSETQ. V was clipped by 3 bases and J by 6 bases, with 18 bases between them. CDR3 DNA sequence: TGCGCCAGCAGCTCCTCGGCCCAGGGGACCCATGGCTACACCTTC. It is translated as CASSSSAQGTHGYTF.

The chain recombines TRBV5-4 with TRBJ2-5; 9 bases align to TRBD1. The CDR3 is 16 residues long. Germline CDR1 is SGHNT and CDR2 is YYREEE (reference sequence). Losses at the gene ends were 5 bases for V and 6 bases for J; bases not matched to a gene: 14. The DNA for the CDR3 is TGTGCCAGCAGTACGGGACAGGGCGAAGGTGTCCAGACCCAGTACTTC. This gives the protein CASSTGQGEGVQTQYF. The complete variable domain, with remaining parts taken from reference TRBV5-4 and TRBJ2-5, reads ETGVTQSPTHLIKTRGQQVTLRCSSQSGHNTVSWYQQALGQGPQFIFQYYREEENGRGNFPPRFSGLQFPNYSSELNVNALELDDSALYLCASSTGQGEGVQTQYFGPGTRLLVL.

The genes are TRBV28 and TRBJ1-2; 11 bases map to TRBD1. CDR1 MDHEN and CDR2 SYDVKM come from the germline V gene. The CDR3 runs to 14 residues. The V segment lost 6 bases and the J segment 4 bases; nucleotides outside the gene matches: 4. CDR3 coding DNA: TGTGCCAGCAGATTGGACAGGGGGCCCTATGGCTACACCTTC. Its translation: CASRLDRGPYGYTF.

The chain uses TRBV30 and TRBJ2-7; no definite D call. V lost 7 bases, J lost 1 base, and 11 bases lay in between. Germline V gives CDR1 GTSNPN, CDR2 SVGIG (reference sequence). CDR3 length equals 12 residues. CDR3 loop: CASSTESYEQYF. The CDR3, as DNA: TGTGCCTCGTCGACTGAATCCTACGAGCAGTACTTC.

The V call is TRBV7-8, the J call TRBJ1-2; a possible D gene is TRBD1 (5 bases). This CDR3 is 15 amino acids long. Per the germline V gene, CDR1 is SGHVS and CDR2 is FQNEAQ. V was pared by 5 bases and J by 5 bases, with 18 bases between. CDR3 sequence (DNA): TGTGCCAGCAGCCCCGGCCTCCAACAGGCGTATGGCTACACCTTC. Translated, it gives CASSPGLQQAYGYTF.

The V call is TRBV14, the J call TRBJ2-1, with 13 bases identical to TRBD2. With V trimmed by 4 bases and J by 13 bases, 7 bases remained unmatched. This CDR3 is built from 14 residues. Germline values: CDR1 SGHDN, CDR2 FVKESK. The CDR3 DNA reads as TGTGCCAGCAGCCCGCGGACTAGCGGGAGTAATCAGTTCTTC. The encoded protein is CASSPRTSGSNQFF.

V gene TRBV19 combines with J gene TRBJ1-5; D unresolved. CDR3 length: 15 amino acids. V dropped 3 bases and J dropped 0 bases, with 9 bases sitting between them. Germline-derived CDR1 and CDR2 are LNHDA and SQIVND (reference sequence). This CDR3 reads CASSIWAVSNQPQHF. CDR3 sequence (DNA): TGTGCCAGTAGTATTTGGGCAGTTAGCAATCAGCCCCAGCATTTT.

Notes on this clone: Distinct nucleotide sequences in the sample also encode this CDR3. This chain joins TRBV9 and TRBJ2-1; D possibly corresponds to TRBD2 (5 bases). The CDR3 loop spans 13 amino acids. Looked up from germline, CDR1 is SGDLS and CDR2 is YYNGEE. Trimming took 0 bases from V and 7 from J, leaving 8 bases between them. The CDR3, as DNA: TGTGCCAGCAGCGTAGGTGGCGGGAATGAGCAGTTCTTC. Translated: CASSVGGGNEQFF.

The chain couples TRBV7-2 to TRBJ2-1, with no clear D. This CDR3 is 11 amino acids long. The V and J ends lost 5 bases and 7 bases respectively, with 6 bases between them. Germline CDR1 and CDR2: SGHTA and FQGNSA. This CDR3 is CASSLGNEQFF. CDR3 nucleotides: TGTGCCAGCAGCCTCGGGAATGAGCAGTTCTTC.

The gene calls are TRBV6-6 and TRBJ1-5; 7 positions match TRBD1. In germline, CDR1 is MNHNY, CDR2 SVGAGI (reference sequence). The length of the CDR3 is 15 residues. Trimming took 6 bases from V and 2 from J; bases not matched to a gene: 7. CDR3 sequence (DNA): TGTGCCAGCAGCCCCGGACAGGTGGGCAATCAGCCCCAGCATTTT. Amino acid sequence: CASSPGQVGNQPQHF.

The chain recombines TRBV27 with TRBJ2-3, with 7 bases lining up with TRBD2. Germline loops: CDR1 MNHEY, CDR2 SMNVEV (reference sequence). The junction had 6 bases not matched to a gene; V was cut back by 3 bases and J by 6 bases. The CDR3 contains 14 residues. CDR3 protein: CASSFPGGGDTQYF. For the CDR3, the DNA is TGTGCCAGCAGTTTCCCCGGGGGAGGGGATACGCAGTATTTT.

The chain recombines TRBV4-3 with TRBJ1-5; D perhaps matches TRBD1 (5 bases). Between the trimmed V and J ends, which lost 5 bases and 0 bases, there was a span of 11 bases. Germline V gives CDR1 LGHNA, CDR2 YSLEER. CDR3 length: 15 amino acids. CDR3: CASSVDSYSNQPQHF. The CDR3 coding sequence is TGCGCCAGCAGCGTTGACAGTTATAGCAATCAGCCCCAGCATTTT.

This sequence joins TRBV7-2 and TRBJ1-2, with D tentatively TRBD1 (6 bases). Germline V gene sequence: CDR1 SGHTA, CDR2 FQGNSA. This CDR3 region has 14 residues. The V end lost 5 bases, the J end lost 5 bases, and 15 bases lay between the germline ends. The CDR3 DNA is TGTGCCAGCAGCAACAACAGGGTGGGGTATGGCTACACCTTC. Residues: CASSNNRVGYGYTF.

The V gene is TRBV7-9, the J gene TRBJ1-1; D gene unclear. Germline CDR1 reads SEHNR; CDR2 reads FQNEAQ (reference sequence). Trimming took off 5 bases at V and 4 bases at J, with 5 bases between the two ends. The CDR3 contains 11 residues. The chain's CDR3 is CASSPGTEAFF. CDR3 coding DNA: TGTGCCAGCAGCCCCGGCACTGAAGCTTTCTTT. Variable domain in full (rest from reference TRBV7-9 and TRBJ1-1): DTGVSQNPRHKITKRGQNVTFRCDPISEHNRLYWYRQTLGQGPEFLTYFQNEAQLEKSRLLSDRFSAERPKGSFSTLEIQRTEQGDSAMYLCASSPGTEAFFGQGTRLTVV.

The gene calls are TRBV28 and TRBJ2-2; 7 nucleotides agree with TRBD1. Losses at the gene ends were 5 bases for V and 2 bases for J; bases not matched to a gene: 5. The length of the CDR3 is 15 residues. Germline values: CDR1 MDHEN, CDR2 SYDVKM. The CDR3 loop is CASSPGTANTGELFF. The CDR3 bases are TGTGCCAGCAGTCCCGGGACAGCCAACACCGGGGAGCTGTTTTTT.

The rearrangement joins TRBV6-5 to TRBJ2-2; 7 nucleotides agree with TRBD2. The CDR3 is made up of 14 amino acids. Germline V CDR1 and CDR2: MNHEY, SVGAGI. V was pared by 5 bases and J by 4 bases, with 4 bases of the junction left unmatched. The CDR3 coding sequence is TGTGCCAGCAGTCGGGGGGTCCTCACCGGGGAGCTGTTTTTT. Protein sequence: CASSRGVLTGELFF.

The genes are TRBV7-8 and TRBJ2-3; a weak D match, TRBD2 (5 bases). Deletions cut 3 bases from V and 1 base from J, with 5 bases between. The CDR3 loop spans 13 amino acids. Germline V lookup: CDR1 SGHVS, CDR2 FQNEAQ. The CDR3 bases are TGTGCCAGCAGCTTCGGGGGCACAGATACGCAGTATTTT. Its protein is CASSFGGTDTQYF.

The chain has TRBV27 and TRBJ1-1; a weak D match, TRBD1 (5 bases). Germline V gives CDR1 MNHEY, CDR2 SMNVEV (reference sequence). The CDR3 covers 13 residues. Trimming took off 0 bases at V and 4 bases at J, with 6 bases between the two ends. For the CDR3, the DNA is TGTGCCAGCAGTTTATCGGGGGGCACTGAAGCTTTCTTT. Translated, it gives CASSLSGGTEAFF.

V is TRBV6-1 and J is TRBJ2-3; no definite D call. This CDR3 comprises 16 residues. V shed 2 bases and J shed 2 bases, with 14 bases lying between them. Germline-derived CDR1 and CDR2 are MNHNS and SASEGT. CDR3 bases: TGTGCCAGCAGTGAAATTCAGAGGCTAGTCACAGATACGCAGTATTTT. Amino acids: CASSEIQRLVTDTQYF.

The chain employs TRBV5-1 and TRBJ2-5; 11 bases are shared with TRBD2. The junction had 9 bases not matched to a gene; V was cut back by 6 bases and J by 5 bases. This CDR3 is 15 amino acids long. Germline CDR1 SGHRS, CDR2 YFSETQ. The CDR3 region is CASTLLAGAGETQYF. CDR3 coding DNA: TGCGCCAGCACCTTACTAGCGGGGGCGGGGGAGACCCAGTACTTC.

The chain employs TRBV28 and TRBJ1-5; D might be TRBD1 (5 bases). V lost 7 bases and J 3 bases, leaving 19 bases between the germline ends. Germline V gene data show CDR1 as MDHEN and CDR2 as SYDVKM. The length of the CDR3 is 16 residues. The DNA for the CDR3 is TGTGCCAGCATTCCCACCGGGGGGGTCTCCAATCAGCCCCAGCATTTT. This encodes CASIPTGGVSNQPQHF.

The chain has TRBV6-5 and TRBJ1-2, with D perhaps TRBD1 (6 bases). The CDR3 covers 15 residues. Germline values: CDR1 MNHEY, CDR2 SVGAGI. Deletions cut 0 bases from V and 3 bases from J, with 11 bases between. DNA for the CDR3: TGTGCCAGCAGTTACTCGGCAGGGGCGGACTATGGCTACACCTTC. As protein: CASSYSAGADYGYTF.

DNA of the CDR3: TGTGCCAGCAGTGGACAAACAGGGCTAGGCGGGGAGCTGTTTTTT. This sequence encodes CASSGQTGLGGELFF. The chain combines TRBV2 with TRBJ2-2; tentatively, D is TRBD1 (6 bases). With 4 bases removed from V and 7 bases from J, the gap between germline ends came to 16 bases. In germline, CDR1 is SNHLY, CDR2 FYNNEI. The CDR3 is 15 residues long.

The V and J genes are TRBV6-1 and TRBJ2-7, with D possibly TRBD2 on 5 matching bases. Germline V lookup: CDR1 MNHNS, CDR2 SASEGT. V lost 1 base and J 6 bases, leaving 19 bases between the germline ends. The CDR3 totals 16 residues. Here the CDR3 DNA reads TGTGCCAGCAGTGAAGGGGGAACCGGGTACCGGGGCGAGCAGTACTTC. This codes for CASSEGGTGYRGEQYF.

This chain uses TRBV29-1 with TRBJ2-5; 8 bases are shared with TRBD1. This CDR3 has 12 amino acids. The germline gives CDR1 SQVTM, CDR2 ANQGSEA. The CDR3 reads CSAGGWQETQYF. The CDR3 coding sequence is TGCAGTGCAGGGGGCTGGCAAGAGACCCAGTACTTC.